These T cell receptor beta chains were read from a single sample in a study of CD8 T cells in Susac syndrome. Via MiXCR, TCRdb re-called the immunoSEQ multiplex PCR reads, giving one row per CDR3 protein. The table records about 300,000 distinct CDR3 sequences, about 89% of them present only once. Material: CD8+ T cells from PBMCs. The receptors come from a human donor with multiple sclerosis. CDR3s include the opening cysteine and the closing phenylalanine or tryptophan. The order of the fields is V gene, D gene, CDR3 length, clone size, J gene, CDR3 protein, CDR3 DNA. The D gene is left open where the match is weak. A row's size may be missing; if present it is once, few, many or a size class.

V gene: TRBV7-9
D gene: TRBD1
CDR3 length: 16
clone size: .
J gene: TRBJ1-3
CDR3 protein: CASSLQGTPSGNTIYF
CDR3 DNA: TGTGCCAGCAGCCTACAGGGGACCCCGTCTGGAAACACCATATATTTT

V gene: TRBV7-2
D gene: .
CDR3 length: 13
clone size: .
J gene: TRBJ2-1
CDR3 protein: CASSSAPYNEQFF
CDR3 DNA: TGTGCCAGCAGCTCCGCCCCCTACAATGAGCAGTTCTTC

V gene: TRBV7-9
D gene: .
CDR3 length: 14
clone size: .
J gene: TRBJ1-1
CDR3 protein: CASSLDSHRDEAFF
CDR3 DNA: TGTGCCAGCAGCTTAGACTCACACAGGGATGAAGCTTTCTTT

V gene: TRBV25-1
D gene: TRBD1
CDR3 length: 17
clone size: .
J gene: TRBJ2-7
CDR3 protein: CASSDRDGTGRLGEQYF
CDR3 DNA: TGTGCCAGCAGTGATCGGGATGGGACAGGCCGATTGGGGGAGCAGTACTTC

V gene: TRBV19
D gene: TRBD1
CDR3 length: 14
clone size: .
J gene: TRBJ1-1
CDR3 protein: CASRGQLTRTEAFF
CDR3 DNA: TGTGCCAGTAGGGGACAGTTGACGAGGACTGAAGCTTTCTTT

V gene: TRBV7-9
D gene: .
CDR3 length: 15
clone size: .
J gene: TRBJ2-1
CDR3 protein: CASSLYGSSGDEQFF
CDR3 DNA: TGTGCCAGCAGCTTATACGGGAGTTCTGGGGATGAGCAGTTCTTC

V gene: TRBV20-1
D gene: TRBD1
CDR3 length: 14
clone size: .
J gene: TRBJ2-7
CDR3 protein: CSGNSGTEPYEQYF
CDR3 DNA: TGCAGTGGCAACTCCGGGACAGAACCCTACGAGCAGTACTTC

V gene: TRBV4-1
D gene: .
CDR3 length: 12
clone size: .
J gene: TRBJ1-4
CDR3 protein: CASSQVYEKLFF
CDR3 DNA: TGCGCCAGCAGCCAAGTCTACGAAAAACTGTTTTTT

V gene: TRBV29-1
D gene: TRBD1
CDR3 length: 10
clone size: .
J gene: TRBJ1-1
CDR3 protein: CSIRDSEAFF
CDR3 DNA: TGCAGCATCCGGGACAGTGAAGCTTTCTTT

V gene: TRBV20-1
D gene: TRBD2
CDR3 length: 18
clone size: .
J gene: TRBJ2-3
CDR3 protein: CSARVPAERREGLDTQYF
CDR3 DNA: TGCAGTGCTAGAGTACCCGCAGAAAGGCGGGAGGGCCTGGATACGCAGTATTTT

V gene: TRBV27
D gene: .
CDR3 length: 13
clone size: .
J gene: TRBJ2-7
CDR3 protein: CASSLQGRYEQYF
CDR3 DNA: TGTGCCAGCAGTTTGCAGGGTCGCTACGAGCAGTACTTC

V gene: TRBV20-1
D gene: TRBD1
CDR3 length: 15
clone size: .
J gene: TRBJ2-7
CDR3 protein: CSAQLSGTGTYEQYF
CDR3 DNA: TGCAGTGCACAGCTATCCGGGACAGGAACCTACGAGCAGTACTTC

V gene: TRBV7-9
D gene: .
CDR3 length: 16
clone size: .
J gene: TRBJ2-1
CDR3 protein: CASSLTTQGRGNEQFF
CDR3 DNA: TGTGCCAGCAGCCTTACCACACAGGGTAGAGGTAATGAGCAGTTCTTC

V gene: TRBV30
D gene: TRBD2
CDR3 length: 16
clone size: .
J gene: TRBJ2-2
CDR3 protein: CAWNRLADLNTGELFF
CDR3 DNA: TGTGCCTGGAATAGACTAGCGGACCTGAACACCGGGGAGCTGTTTTTT

V gene: TRBV4-3
D gene: .
CDR3 length: 15
clone size: .
J gene: TRBJ2-1
CDR3 protein: CASSLRLVGYNEQFF
CDR3 DNA: TGCGCCAGCAGCCTAAGACTAGTTGGCTACAATGAGCAGTTCTTC

V gene: TRBV28
D gene: TRBD2
CDR3 length: 14
clone size: few
J gene: TRBJ2-2
CDR3 protein: CASSSGLVPGELFF
CDR3 DNA: TGTGCCAGCAGTTCGGGACTAGTTCCCGGGGAGCTGTTTTTT

V gene: TRBV6-2/TRBV6-3
D gene: TRBD2
CDR3 length: 18
clone size: .
J gene: TRBJ2-5
CDR3 protein: CASTRGRTSGRRKETQYF
CDR3 DNA: TGTGCCAGCACCAGAGGGAGGACTAGCGGGAGGCGGAAGGAGACCCAGTACTTC

V gene: TRBV20-1
D gene: TRBD1
CDR3 length: 14
clone size: .
J gene: TRBJ1-1
CDR3 protein: CSARPTGVPTEAFF
CDR3 DNA: TGCAGTGCTAGACCGACAGGGGTGCCCACTGAAGCTTTCTTT

V gene: TRBV28
D gene: TRBD2
CDR3 length: 15
clone size: .
J gene: TRBJ2-1
CDR3 protein: CASRSPGLAGNEQFF
CDR3 DNA: TGTGCCAGCAGAAGTCCGGGACTAGCGGGGAATGAGCAGTTCTTC

V gene: TRBV10-3
D gene: .
CDR3 length: 14
clone size: .
J gene: TRBJ2-7
CDR3 protein: CAISELSHRYEQYF
CDR3 DNA: TGTGCCATCAGTGAGTTGTCGCATCGATACGAGCAGTACTTC